Following are 25 T cell receptor beta chains from one sample sequenced in a study of T cell responses to AZD1222 COVID-19 vaccine. Sequenced by immunoSEQ multiplex PCR; TCRdb stores in-frame clones only, minus some. The repertoire holds tens of thousands of clones, with approximately 90% as singletons. Sequenced here: peripheral blood, sampled on day 0 of AZD1222 vaccination. These receptor sequences come from an adult in good health.

This rearrangement joins TRBV29-1 to TRBJ1-5, with TRBD1 matching over 12 bases. Germline V gene lookup returns CDR1 SQVTM and CDR2 ANQGSEA. The CDR3 is 14 residues long. V dropped 3 bases and J dropped 8; count of bases not matched to a gene: 5. This CDR3 is CSVDTGTGGEPQHF. CDR3 nucleotides: TGCAGCGTTGATACCGGGACAGGGGGCGAGCCCCAGCATTTT.

This clone is categorized as medium-sized. The rearrangement uses TRBV9 and TRBJ2-7; D not resolved. Germline loops: CDR1 SGDLS, CDR2 YYNGEE. The germline V and J ends were trimmed by 0 bases and 2 bases, with 9 bases remaining between them. The CDR3 is 14 amino acids. CDR3 nucleotide sequence: TGTGCCAGCAGCGTAGACCCGAGCCCCTACGAGCAGTACTTC. Its translation: CASSVDPSPYEQYF.

The chain carries TRBV28 and TRBJ1-5; TRBD1 matches 7 bases. Trimming cost V 7 bases and J 4 bases; bases outside gene matches: 4. The CDR3 consists of 13 residues. CDR1 and CDR2 (germline): MDHEN, SYDVKM. CDR3 amino acids: CASIGQANQPQHF. The CDR3 DNA is TGTGCCAGCATTGGACAGGCGAATCAGCCCCAGCATTTT.

This clone was counted only a few times. The V and J genes are TRBV27 and TRBJ1-4; D is possibly TRBD1 (6 bases). Deletions cut 5 bases from V and 2 bases from J, with 12 bases between. Germline CDR1 reads MNHEY; CDR2 reads SMNVEV (reference sequence). The CDR3 loop spans 15 amino acids. CDR3: CASSPWQGTNEKLFF. DNA of the CDR3: TGTGCCAGCAGTCCGTGGCAGGGGACTAATGAAAAACTGTTTTTT.

The gene calls are TRBV10-1 and TRBJ1-5; possible D gene TRBD1, 6 bases. The V gene lost 7 bases and the J gene lost 0 bases, with 10 bases spanning the gap. Germline assignment: CDR1 WNHNN and CDR2 SYGVQD (reference sequence). The CDR3 contains 14 residues. The CDR3 loop is CASIEGGSNQPQHF. The DNA of the CDR3 is TGCGCCAGCATAGAGGGGGGTAGCAATCAGCCCCAGCATTTT.

J is TRBJ2-2 and V is TRBV11-2; TRBD2 matches 13 bases. The CDR3 totals 15 residues. The V gene's germline CDR1 is SGHAT and CDR2 FQNNGV. Trimming cost V 5 bases and J 6 bases; bases outside gene matches: 3. CDR3 sequence reads: CASSKLAGGAGELFF. CDR3 sequence (DNA): TGTGCCAGCAGCAAACTAGCGGGAGGGGCCGGGGAGCTGTTTTTT.

This rearrangement joins TRBV6-5 to TRBJ1-1; D gene uncertain. The CDR3 contains 15 residues. CDR1 and CDR2 from the germline V gene are MNHEY and SVGAGI. V was trimmed by 0 bases and J by 2 bases, leaving 10 bases between them. The CDR3 nucleotides are TGTGCCAGCAGTTACTCGTCGACCCTAAACACTGAAGCTTTCTTT. The encoded protein is CASSYSSTLNTEAFF.

The chain couples TRBV28 to TRBJ2-7; 13 positions match TRBD2. The V segment lost 6 bases and the J segment 3 bases; nucleotides outside the gene matches: 2. The V gene's germline CDR1 is MDHEN and CDR2 SYDVKM. The CDR3 contains 14 residues. CDR3 sequence reads: CASRGTSGIYEQYF. CDR3 in DNA: TGTGCCAGCAGGGGGACTAGCGGGATCTACGAGCAGTACTTC.

This sequence joins TRBV6-1 and TRBJ1-4; D call uncertain. V lost 2 bases and J lost 3, with 10 bases in between. The germline V gene has CDR1 MNHNS and CDR2 SASEGT. This CDR3 has 15 residues. The CDR3 sequence is CASSEPGSANEKLFF. DNA of the CDR3: TGTGCCAGCAGTGAACCGGGTAGTGCTAATGAAAAACTGTTTTTT.

Only a few counts were recorded for this clone. The chain links TRBV20-1 to TRBJ2-1; 10 nucleotides line up with TRBD2. Trimming at V came to 3 bases and at J to 6 bases, leaving 5 bases not matched to a gene. The CDR3 runs to 14 residues. Germline loops: CDR1 DFQATT, CDR2 SNEGSKA (reference sequence). The CDR3 is CSASKPSGSNEQFF. For the CDR3, the DNA is TGCAGTGCTAGTAAGCCTAGCGGGAGCAATGAGCAGTTCTTC.

This rearrangement joins TRBV28 to TRBJ2-6; tentative D call: TRBD2 (5 bases). Looked up from germline, CDR1 is MDHEN and CDR2 is SYDVKM. The V gene lost 7 bases and the J gene lost 0 bases, with 7 bases spanning the gap. The CDR3 contains 14 residues. The CDR3 nucleotides read TGTGCCAGCAATGAGGGCTCTGGGGCCAACGTCCTGACTTTC. It translates to CASNEGSGANVLTF.

The chain combines TRBV15 with TRBJ2-7; D remains unclear. The CDR3 runs 13 residues. Per germline, CDR1 LNHNV and CDR2 YYDKDF (reference sequence). Trimming removed 6 bases from V and 3 bases from J, with 12 bases in between. The CDR3: CATSFSNLYEQYF. The CDR3 DNA reads as TGTGCCACCAGTTTCAGCAATCTCTACGAGCAGTACTTC.

J is TRBJ1-1 and V is TRBV30; D remains ambiguous. The CDR3 length is 13 residues. Per the germline V gene, CDR1 is GTSNPN and CDR2 is SVGIG (reference sequence). Deletions cut 0 bases from V and 1 base from J, with 6 bases between. The CDR3 DNA sequence: TGTGCCTGGAGTGTACAGCAGAACACTGAAGCTTTCTTT. Encoded protein: CAWSVQQNTEAFF.

In this sample, this clone turned up a few times. CDR3 DNA sequence: TGTGCCAGTAGCTTTACTAGCGAGCTCCTCTCCTACGAGCAGTACTTC. It specifies CASSFTSELLSYEQYF. This chain links TRBV19 with TRBJ2-7; 7 bases line up with TRBD2. Trimming at V came to 6 bases and at J to 0 bases, leaving 11 bases not matched to a gene. The CDR3 sequence is 16 residues long. Germline V lookup: CDR1 LNHDA, CDR2 SQIVND (reference sequence). The full variable domain, with the rest looked up from reference TRBV19 and TRBJ2-7, is DGGITQSPKYLFRKEGQNVTLSCEQNLNHDAMYWYRQDPGQGLRLIYYSQIVNDFQKGDIAEGYSVSREKKESFPLTVTSAQKNPTAFYLCASSFTSELLSYEQYFGPGTRLTVT.

J is TRBJ1-5 and V is TRBV5-8; 8 bases match TRBD1. This CDR3 spans 15 amino acids. Germline CDR1 is SGHTS and CDR2 is YDEGEE. Trimming removed 4 bases from V and 1 base from J; junction bases left unmatched: 4. This CDR3 is CASSQRTGSNQPQHF. The CDR3 DNA reads TGTGCCAGCAGCCAGCGGACAGGGAGCAATCAGCCCCAGCATTTT.

The rearrangement joins TRBV21-1 to TRBJ2-7. TRBV21-1 represents a pseudogene. CDR3 length: 16 residues. This CDR3 reads CASSKPAGPSSYEQYF. For the CDR3, the DNA is TGTGCCAGCAGCAAACCCGCCGGACCGAGCTCCTACGAGCAGTACTTC.

The chain recombines TRBV4-3 with TRBJ1-3; D is ambiguous. The CDR3 is 17 amino acids. Trimming shortened V by 3 bases and J by 0 bases, and 15 bases separated the two germline ends. Germline-derived CDR1 and CDR2 are LGHNA and YSLEER. The DNA for the CDR3 is TGCGCCAGCAGCCACGTAGATCGGGTCCTCTCTGGAAACACCATATATTTT. Translated, it gives CASSHVDRVLSGNTIYF.

The chain has TRBV6-6 and TRBJ1-5; possible D gene TRBD1, 6 bases. This CDR3 is built from 15 residues. V lost 2 bases, J lost 4 bases, and 12 bases lay in between. Germline CDR1 and CDR2: MNHNY and SVGAGI (reference sequence). The CDR3 here is CASSYTQGRNQPQHF. DNA of the CDR3: TGTGCCAGCAGTTACACACAGGGAAGGAATCAGCCCCAGCATTTT.

The chain uses TRBV4-3 and TRBJ2-1; D unresolved. The V end was cut by 3 bases, the J end by 6 bases, with 9 bases between. CDR3 length equals 13 residues. Germline CDR1 LGHNA, CDR2 YSLEER. CDR3 coding DNA: TGCGCCAGCAGCCACGTTATAGGCAATGAGCAGTTCTTC. This encodes CASSHVIGNEQFF.

The chain couples TRBV9 to TRBJ1-2; 9 nucleotides line up with TRBD1. The CDR3 is made up of 15 amino acids. The V and J ends lost 0 bases and 5 bases, in that order; junction bases with no gene match: 5. Germline lookup yields CDR1 SGDLS and CDR2 YYNGEE. CDR3 protein: CASSVAGQGLYGYTF. In DNA, the CDR3 is TGTGCCAGCAGCGTAGCGGGACAGGGCCTGTATGGCTACACCTTC.

This clone was observed a handful of times. The V call is TRBV19, the J call TRBJ2-7; TRBD1 matches at 9 bases. V gave up 3 bases and J gave up 0 bases; unmatched junction bases: 3. The germline CDR1 and CDR2 sequences are LNHDA and SQIVND (reference sequence). The CDR3 has 15 residues. In DNA, the CDR3 is TGTGCCAGTAGTATTTCGGGACAGGGCTCCTACGAGCAGTACTTC. Translated, it gives CASSISGQGSYEQYF.

V is TRBV9 and J is TRBJ2-7, with 11 bases that match TRBD2. The CDR3 consists of 12 residues. V dropped 4 bases and J dropped 12; count of bases not matched to a gene: 6. Germline-derived CDR1 and CDR2 are SGDLS and YYNGEE. The CDR3 nucleotides read TGTGCCAGCAGCCTAACTAGCGGGAGTCTGTACTTC. Its protein is CASSLTSGSLYF.

The chain has TRBV7-9 and TRBJ2-7; D gene uncertain. Germline lookup yields CDR1 SEHNR and CDR2 FQNEAQ (reference sequence). The CDR3 is 15 amino acids. V lost 5 bases and J lost 4, with 18 bases in between. The CDR3, as DNA: TGTGCCAGCAGCCCCCAGTCCCCCGGGTATTACGAGCAGTACTTC. This gives the protein CASSPQSPGYYEQYF.

This chain links TRBV3-1 (or the pseudogene TRBV3-2) with TRBJ1-6; unclear D gene. V gave up 3 bases and J gave up 13 bases, with 4 bases separating them. In germline, CDR1 is LGHDT, CDR2 YNNKEL (reference sequence). The CDR3 totals 10 residues. DNA of the CDR3: TGTGCCAGCAGCCAGGGGCCCCTCCACTTT. Translated, it gives CASSQGPLHF.

This chain links TRBV27 with TRBJ2-1, with a weak D call TRBD2 (6 bases). CDR1 is MNHEY, CDR2 SMNVEV, per germline (reference sequence). This CDR3 is 14 amino acids long. V was pared by 4 bases and J by 6 bases, with 13 bases between. CDR3 amino acids: CASSSGTLTNEQFF. CDR3 coding DNA: TGTGCCAGCAGTTCGGGGACTTTGACCAATGAGCAGTTCTTC.